Following are 29 T cell receptor beta chains from one sample sequenced in a study of technical replicates of blood from a few donors. Here immunoSEQ multiplex PCR was the method, and the copy in TCRdb shows in-frame clones only, minus some. This repertoire shows over 85,000 clones, around 94% found once; its top ten account for around 0.25%. Sequences were obtained from T cells isolated from PBMCs. Receptor source: a human donor in good health.

V is TRBV18 and J is TRBJ1-2; 8 bases map to TRBD1. V lost 5 bases to trimming and J lost 6 bases; unmatched junction nucleotides: 8. Per the germline V gene, CDR1 is KGHSH and CDR2 is LQKENI. This CDR3 has 14 residues. CDR3 DNA: TGTGCCAGCTCATCGAAACAGGGGGGTGATGGCTACACCTTC. Translation gives CASSSKQGGDGYTF.

CDR3 in DNA: TGTGCCAGTAGTACGGGACTAGCGGGAGCGCCTAACGAGCAGTACTTC. Residues: CASSTGLAGAPNEQYF. The gene calls are TRBV19 and TRBJ2-7; TRBD2 matches at 14 bases. The junction had 7 bases not matched to a gene; V was cut back by 4 bases and J by 5 bases. The V gene's germline CDR1 is LNHDA and CDR2 SQIVND (reference sequence). There are 16 residues in the CDR3. The complete variable domain, with remaining parts taken from reference TRBV19 and TRBJ2-7, reads DGGITQSPKYLFRKEGQNVTLSCEQNLNHDAMYWYRQDPGQGLRLIYYSQIVNDFQKGDIAEGYSVSREKKESFPLTVTSAQKNPTAFYLCASSTGLAGAPNEQYFGPGTRLTVT.

V and J are TRBV21-1 and TRBJ2-7; the D call TRBD1 from the table was never checked on the DNA. TRBV21-1 is deemed a pseudogene. The CDR3 consists of 14 residues. CDR3 DNA: TGTGCCAGCCCTGCCCGACAGGACGGGTACGAGCAGTACTTC. It yields the protein CASPARQDGYEQYF.

The chain couples TRBV7-9 to TRBJ2-6; 9 nucleotides match TRBD2. The CDR3 covers 18 residues. After removal of 0 bases from V and 0 bases from J, the junction contained 3 bases not matched to a gene. Germline CDR1 reads SEHNR; CDR2 reads FQNEAQ (reference sequence). The CDR3 DNA reads TGTGCCAGCAGCTTAGCGCTAGCGGGACGCTCTGGGGCCAACGTCCTGACTTTC. Translating gives CASSLALAGRSGANVLTF.

The rearrangement uses TRBV5-1 and TRBJ2-1, with 12 bases lining up with TRBD2. Germline CDR1 reads SGHRS; CDR2 reads YFSETQ. V was clipped by 2 bases and J by 6 bases; unmatched bases: 6. This CDR3 has 16 residues. The CDR3 loop reads CASSLLAGGQGNEQFF. The CDR3 DNA reads as TGCGCCAGCAGCTTACTAGCGGGAGGCCAAGGCAATGAGCAGTTCTTC.

The chain uses TRBV4-1 and TRBJ1-2, with D tentatively TRBD1 (5 bases). V gave up 0 bases and J gave up 4 bases, with 15 bases separating them. The CDR3 runs 16 residues. The germline CDR1 and CDR2 sequences are MGHRA and YSYEKL. Here the CDR3 reads CASSQDLDSWGYGYTF. The CDR3, as DNA: TGCGCCAGCAGCCAAGATCTAGACAGTTGGGGCTATGGCTACACCTTC.

The sample holds one count of this clone. The chain recombines TRBV11-1 with TRBJ1-1, with D perhaps matching TRBD1 (5 bases). This CDR3 spans 15 amino acids. V was shortened by 5 bases and J by 4 bases, with 17 bases between the two germline ends. Germline V gene lookup returns CDR1 SGHAT and CDR2 FQDESV (reference sequence). The CDR3 DNA follows: TGTGCCAGCAGCCCGTCTGACAGTGAAAGCACTGAAGCTTTCTTT. This sequence encodes CASSPSDSESTEAFF.

The chain is built from TRBV2 and TRBJ2-2, with 7 bases that match TRBD2. V shed 2 bases, J shed 3 bases, and the junction held 6 bases outside the gene matches. This CDR3 has 16 amino acids. Germline V CDR1 and CDR2: SNHLY, FYNNEI. The CDR3 region is CASSEPTSEYTGELFF. CDR3 bases: TGTGCCAGCAGTGAACCCACTAGCGAGTACACCGGGGAGCTGTTTTTT.

V and J are TRBV5-6 and TRBJ1-2, with D possibly matching TRBD1 (6 bases). CDR1 and CDR2 from the germline V gene are SGHDT and YYEEEE. With 4 bases removed from V and 5 bases from J, the gap between germline ends came to 15 bases. The CDR3 length is 14 residues. CDR3 loop: CASSPSGGLYGYTF. The CDR3 coding sequence is TGTGCCAGCAGCCCCAGCGGGGGGCTATATGGCTACACCTTC.

The rearrangement joins TRBV5-1 to TRBJ1-6; possibly TRBD1 for D (5 bases). The germline V gene has CDR1 SGHRS and CDR2 YFSETQ. The germline V and J ends were trimmed by 0 bases and 7 bases, with 11 bases remaining between them. The CDR3 runs 15 residues. The CDR3 sequence: CASSLAGGGNSPLHF. The CDR3 DNA reads TGCGCCAGCAGCTTGGCTGGGGGAGGGAATTCACCCCTCCACTTT.

The V and J genes are TRBV6-5 and TRBJ1-2; the D gene is possibly TRBD1 (5 bases). Germline loops: CDR1 MNHEY, CDR2 SVGAGI. This CDR3 has 16 residues. V was shortened by 2 bases and J by 6 bases, with 19 bases between the two germline ends. The CDR3 bases are TGTGCCAGCAGTTACGCGCGTGGGGCGCAGACAAATGGCTACACCTTC. Its protein product is CASSYARGAQTNGYTF.

The J gene is TRBJ1-2, the V gene TRBV6-1; 8 bases line up with TRBD1. Germline values: CDR1 MNHNS, CDR2 SASEGT. V was pared by 4 bases and J by 6 bases, with 13 bases of the junction left unmatched. This CDR3 is 16 amino acids long. For the CDR3, the DNA is TGTGCCAGCAGTGTATCCGAAGCAGGGGGCCTCAATGGCTACACCTTC. Encoded protein: CASSVSEAGGLNGYTF.

The chain combines TRBV2 with TRBJ2-2, with 10 bases fitting TRBD1. With 1 base clipped from V and 6 bases from J, the junction kept 5 bases outside the gene matches. CDR1 and CDR2 from the germline V gene are SNHLY and FYNNEI. The CDR3 has 16 residues. The chain's CDR3 is CASSEDDRGRAGELFF. The CDR3 coding sequence is TGTGCCAGCAGTGAAGATGACAGGGGGCGGGCCGGGGAGCTGTTTTTT.

J is TRBJ1-1 and V is TRBV7-9, with D perhaps matching TRBD1 (5 bases). Germline V gene lookup returns CDR1 SEHNR and CDR2 FQNEAQ (reference sequence). The V end lost 3 bases, the J end lost 7 bases, and 9 bases lay between the germline ends. This CDR3 is 12 amino acids long. The CDR3 DNA follows: TGTGCCAGCAGCTTGACAGCCAATGAAGCTTTCTTT. As protein: CASSLTANEAFF.

CDR3 region: CASRRTVNTGELFF. CDR3 coding DNA: TGCGCCAGCAGGCGGACAGTAAACACCGGGGAGCTGTTTTTT. V is TRBV5-1 and J is TRBJ2-2; D may be TRBD1 (6 bases). The V gene's germline CDR1 is SGHRS and CDR2 YFSETQ. This CDR3 is 14 amino acids long. V was pared by 5 bases and J by 2 bases, with 10 bases between. The full variable domain, in which reference TRBV5-1 and TRBJ2-2 provide the parts outside the CDR3, is KAGVTQTPRYLIKTRGQQVTLSCSPISGHRSVSWYQQTPGQGLQFLFEYFSETQRNKGNFPGRFSGRQFSNSRSEMNVSTLELGDSALYLCASRRTVNTGELFFGEGSRLTVL.

The V and J genes are TRBV6-5 and TRBJ1-1, with 7 positions matching TRBD1. The CDR3 is made up of 15 amino acids. V dropped 2 bases and J dropped 1; count of bases not matched to a gene: 4. Germline loops: CDR1 MNHEY, CDR2 SVGAGI. The CDR3: CASSYPRQGNTEAFF. CDR3 DNA: TGTGCCAGCAGTTACCCTCGACAGGGGAACACTGAAGCTTTCTTT.

The V call is TRBV29-1, the J call TRBJ2-2, with 7 nucleotides matching TRBD2. Looked up from germline, CDR1 is SQVTM and CDR2 is ANQGSEA. Trimming cost V 0 bases and J 6 bases; bases outside gene matches: 13. This CDR3 region has 17 residues. Here the CDR3 DNA reads TGCAGCGTTGAAGATGATCGCGGGAGAATGGGTCCCGGGGAGCTGTTTTTT. Translating it yields CSVEDDRGRMGPGELFF.

This chain connects TRBV9 to TRBJ2-5; 11 bases map to TRBD2. Losses at the gene ends were 0 bases for V and 4 bases for J; bases not matched to a gene: 2. CDR1 and CDR2 (germline): SGDLS, YYNGEE. The CDR3 runs 15 residues. The CDR3 loop reads CASSVVAGGSETQYF. The CDR3 DNA follows: TGTGCCAGCAGCGTAGTAGCGGGGGGGTCAGAGACCCAGTACTTC.

The chain is built from TRBV10-1 and TRBJ1-5; 10 positions match TRBD1. This CDR3 is built from 15 residues. V shed 10 bases and J 3 bases; nucleotides not matched to a gene: 9. In germline, CDR1 is WNHNN, CDR2 SYGVQD (reference sequence). For the CDR3, the DNA is TGCGCCATCCCGAAGGACAGGGGGTTCAATCAGCCCCAGCATTTT. Translation gives CAIPKDRGFNQPQHF.

The chain uses TRBV7-9 and TRBJ1-2; D call uncertain. CDR3 size: 14 residues. The germline CDR1 and CDR2 sequences are SEHNR and FQNEAQ (reference sequence). V was cut by 1 base and J by 6 bases, with 12 bases left in between. For the CDR3, the DNA is TGTGCCAGCAGCTTAGTTTTGCCCGGAGATGGCTACACCTTC. This codes for CASSLVLPGDGYTF.

The genes are TRBV4-1 and TRBJ2-3; D might be TRBD2 (6 bases). Trimming removed 5 bases at V and 1 base at J, with 25 bases between. The germline V gene has CDR1 MGHRA and CDR2 YSYEKL. This CDR3 contains 19 residues. The CDR3 sequence is CASSSPGLRNLKRTDTQYF. The CDR3, as DNA: TGCGCCAGCAGCTCACCGGGACTCAGGAACCTTAAGCGCACAGATACGCAGTATTTT.

This clone was recorded a few times. For the CDR3, the DNA is TGTGCCTGGAGTGTAATTTTCGGGAGCCGGGGGACTGAAGCTTTCTTT. It codes for CAWSVIFGSRGTEAFF. This chain uses TRBV30 with TRBJ1-1; the D gene is possibly TRBD1 (5 bases). V was trimmed by 0 bases and J by 5 bases, leaving 19 bases between them. Germline V CDR1 and CDR2: GTSNPN, SVGIG (reference sequence). This CDR3 is 16 amino acids long. Full variable domain (remainder filled in from reference TRBV30 and TRBJ1-1): SQTIHQWPATLVQPVGSPLSLECTVEGTSNPNLYWYRQAAGRGLQLLFYSVGIGQISSEVPQNLSASRPQDRQFILSSKKLLLSDSGFYLCAWSVIFGSRGTEAFFGQGTRLTVV.

The chain recombines TRBV27 with TRBJ1-5, with D unclear. Germline CDR1 is MNHEY and CDR2 is SMNVEV (reference sequence). V was cut by 6 bases and J by 2 bases, with 20 bases left in between. This CDR3 is built from 17 residues. CDR3 loop: CASSLLPAGVGNQPQHF. In DNA, the CDR3 is TGTGCCAGCAGCCTACTCCCCGCCGGGGTGGGCAATCAGCCCCAGCATTTT.

This rearrangement joins TRBV7-9 to TRBJ2-5; D might be TRBD1 (5 bases). This CDR3 contains 13 residues. Trimming removed 2 bases from V and 5 bases from J, with 9 bases in between. Germline-derived CDR1 and CDR2 are SEHNR and FQNEAQ (reference sequence). This CDR3 reads CASSLLSGETQYF. CDR3 DNA: TGTGCCAGCAGCTTATTGTCAGGGGAGACCCAGTACTTC.

The genes are TRBV9 and TRBJ2-1, with 7 bases that match TRBD2. The CDR3 is 15 residues long. Per the germline V gene, CDR1 is SGDLS and CDR2 is YYNGEE. After removal of 2 bases from V and 8 bases from J, the junction contained 10 bases not matched to a gene. The CDR3 DNA is TGTGCCAGCAGCGTGACGGGGGGAACTACATATGAGCAGTTCTTC. It specifies CASSVTGGTTYEQFF.

The V and J genes are TRBV20-1 and TRBJ1-3; D unclear. Germline lookup yields CDR1 DFQATT and CDR2 SNEGSKA (reference sequence). The CDR3 is 11 amino acids. The ends were cut back, 3 bases at V and 11 bases at J, with 11 bases in the middle. The CDR3: CSASVVEAIYF. The CDR3 DNA reads as TGCAGTGCTAGTGTAGTGGAGGCCATATATTTT.

The J gene is TRBJ1-1, the V gene TRBV6-1; 10 bases agree with TRBD1. Germline values: CDR1 MNHNS, CDR2 SASEGT. The CDR3 is made up of 14 amino acids. Germline trimming cut 7 bases from V and 8 bases from J; bases unmatched to any gene: 10. The CDR3 sequence is CASTSYDRGQEAFF. CDR3 sequence (DNA): TGTGCCAGCACCTCATATGACAGGGGGCAGGAAGCTTTCTTT.

V usage is TRBV15 and J usage is TRBJ1-1, with D perhaps matching TRBD1 (5 bases). Germline V gene lookup returns CDR1 LNHNV and CDR2 YYDKDF (reference sequence). The CDR3 covers 13 residues. V lost 0 bases and J lost 8, with 10 bases in between. Here the CDR3 DNA reads TGTGCCACCAGCAGAGATCGGGGGAAAGAAGCTTTCTTT. This sequence encodes CATSRDRGKEAFF. Variable domain in full (rest from reference TRBV15 and TRBJ1-1): DAMVIQNPRYQVTQFGKPVTLSCSQTLNHNVMYWYQQKSSQAPKLLFHYYDKDFNNEADTPDNFQSRRPNTSFCFLDIRSPGLGDTAMYLCATSRDRGKEAFFGQGTRLTVV.

DNA of the CDR3: TGTGCCAGCAGCTTGTTAGGGGCCTCCTACGAGCAGTACTTC. It is translated as CASSLLGASYEQYF. The chain combines TRBV5-8 with TRBJ2-7; weak D call: TRBD1 (5 bases). Germline lookup yields CDR1 SGHTS and CDR2 YDEGEE. The CDR3 extends over 14 amino acids. Trimming pared 1 base from V and 0 bases from J, leaving 8 bases between.